These 32 T cell receptor beta chains share one sample of origin, sequenced in a study of technical replicates of blood from several donors. Assay: immunoSEQ multiplex PCR; the TCRdb copy retains only in-frame clones and omits some. The sample includes approximately 79,000 clones, 80% to 95% of them seen just once. The sequenced material came from T cells isolated from PBMCs. These receptors all come from a human donor in good health.

The V and J genes are TRBV7-9 and TRBJ2-2; tentative D call: TRBD2 (5 bases). Germline-derived CDR1 and CDR2 are SEHNR and FQNEAQ (reference sequence). Trimming pared 7 bases from V and 0 bases from J, leaving 12 bases between. The CDR3 has 15 residues. CDR3 in amino acids: CASIQIASNTGELFF. CDR3 coding DNA: TGTGCCAGCATCCAGATAGCGTCGAACACCGGGGAGCTGTTTTTT.

The J gene is TRBJ2-7, the V gene TRBV7-3; 11 bases fit TRBD1. The CDR3 sequence is 16 residues long. J lost 2 bases, V lost 4 bases, and 7 bases had no gene match. Germline V gives CDR1 SGHTA, CDR2 FQGTGA. As DNA, the CDR3 is TGTGCCAGCAGCTATACCGGGACAGGGGGAACCTACGAGCAGTACTTC. It translates to CASSYTGTGGTYEQYF.

CDR3 bases: TGTGCCATTTGGGCCACTAGCGGGCTCACAGATACGCAGTATTTT. As protein: CAIWATSGLTDTQYF. The chain combines TRBV2 with TRBJ2-3, with TRBD2 matching over 9 bases. CDR3 length equals 15 residues. Germline V gives CDR1 SNHLY, CDR2 FYNNEI. V was pared by 10 bases and J by 2 bases, with 10 bases of the junction left unmatched.

The chain links TRBV4-3 to TRBJ1-2, with D unresolved. This CDR3 region has 16 residues. Trimming left V 0 bases short and J 4 bases short, with 15 bases between. Germline V gene sequence: CDR1 LGHNA, CDR2 YSLEER. CDR3 DNA sequence: TGCGCCAGCAGCCAAGATCGAACAGTGTGGCTCTATGGCTACACCTTC. It is translated as CASSQDRTVWLYGYTF.

The rearrangement joins TRBV4-3 to TRBJ2-7, with 8 bases identical to TRBD2. The germline CDR1 and CDR2 sequences are LGHNA and YSLEER. Trimming at V came to 1 base and at J to 6 bases, leaving 8 bases not matched to a gene. The CDR3 is 15 amino acids. CDR3 in DNA: TGCGCCAGCAGCCAAGGCGTAGCGGGAAGCTTCGAGCAGTACTTC. This translates into CASSQGVAGSFEQYF.

V gene TRBV25-1 combines with J gene TRBJ2-3, with unresolved D. Germline lookup yields CDR1 MGHDK and CDR2 SYGVNS. Trimming cost V 5 bases and J 1 base, with 7 bases left between them. This CDR3 contains 13 residues. CDR3 nucleotides: TGTGCCAGCAGTTCAGGTGGCACAGATACGCAGTATTTT. This sequence encodes CASSSGGTDTQYF.

This clone was seen just once. The gene calls are TRBV6-1 and TRBJ2-7, with a tentative D call TRBD1 (6 bases). CDR1 and CDR2 (germline): MNHNS, SASEGT. This CDR3 has 14 residues. Trimming removed 1 base at V and 3 bases at J, with 10 bases between. CDR3 nucleotides: TGTGCCAGCAGTGAAGGGACAGTCTACTACGAGCAGTACTTC. Its translation is CASSEGTVYYEQYF.

The chain uses TRBV19 and TRBJ2-7, with TRBD2 matching over 10 bases. Germline V gene lookup returns CDR1 LNHDA and CDR2 SQIVND (reference sequence). Unmatched junction bases numbered 12, after V lost 6 bases and J lost 4 bases. The CDR3 sequence is 16 residues long. CDR3 DNA: TGTGCCAGTAGCCTCAATGTACCTAGCGGGAGTTACGAGCAGTACTTC. The encoded protein is CASSLNVPSGSYEQYF.

This clone was recorded once. CDR3 residues: CASSGAVPGLAGKQYF. The CDR3 bases are TGTGCCAGCAGCGGGGCGGTTCCCGGACTAGCGGGGAAGCAGTACTTC. This chain joins TRBV11-3 and TRBJ2-7, with 12 bases matching TRBD2. V lost 5 bases, J lost 8 bases, and 13 bases stayed unmatched. From germline, CDR1 is SGHNT and CDR2 YENEEA. The CDR3 spans 16 residues.

The chain recombines TRBV27 with TRBJ2-7; the D gene is possibly TRBD1 (5 bases). Germline values: CDR1 MNHEY, CDR2 SMNVEV (reference sequence). Trimming took off 4 bases at V and 0 bases at J, with 10 bases between the two ends. This CDR3 is 14 amino acids long. In DNA, the CDR3 is TGTGCCAGCAGTTATGCGCAGGGCTCCTACGAGCAGTACTTC. It codes for CASSYAQGSYEQYF.

The chain combines TRBV6-4 with TRBJ2-7; D is ambiguous. The V end was cut by 2 bases, the J end by 2 bases, with 7 bases between. The germline gives CDR1 MRHNA, CDR2 SNTAGT. The CDR3 has 13 residues. CDR3: CASSDGQTYEQYF. CDR3 nucleotides: TGTGCCAGCAGTGACGGGCAGACCTACGAGCAGTACTTC.

The rearrangement links TRBV29-1 to TRBJ2-5, with a possible D match to TRBD2 (7 bases). The CDR3 is made up of 14 amino acids. Trimming took off 4 bases at V and 4 bases at J, with 16 bases between the two ends. CDR1 is SQVTM and CDR2 is ANQGSEA in the germline V gene. The CDR3 DNA reads TGCAGCGTTGGCGGTTCGGGGGGCCGAGAGACCCAGTACTTC. Protein sequence: CSVGGSGGRETQYF.

This rearrangement joins TRBV28 to TRBJ2-7; 8 nucleotides agree with TRBD1. Trimming removed 6 bases from V and 1 base from J; junction bases left unmatched: 5. From germline, CDR1 is MDHEN and CDR2 SYDVKM. This CDR3 has 14 amino acids. CDR3 nucleotide sequence: TGTGCCAGCAGGGGACAGGTTAGGTCCTACGAGCAGTACTTC. Translation gives CASRGQVRSYEQYF. The variable domain in full, completed from reference TRBV28 and TRBJ2-7, reads DVKVTQSSRYLVKRTGEKVFLECVQDMDHENMFWYRQDPGLGLRLIYFSYDVKMKEKGDIPEGYSVSREKKERFSLILESASTNQTSMYLCASRGQVRSYEQYFGPGTRLTVT.

This chain joins TRBV18 and TRBJ1-3; the D is unclear. The CDR3 sequence is 14 residues long. Trimming cost V 4 bases and J 0 bases, with 7 bases left between them. Germline-derived CDR1 and CDR2 are KGHSH and LQKENI. The CDR3 coding sequence is TGTGCCAGCTCACATCAAGCCTCTGGAAACACCATATATTTT. Translating gives CASSHQASGNTIYF.

The chain combines TRBV4-1 with TRBJ2-7; 9 bases are shared with TRBD1. The V gene end was trimmed by 1 base and the J gene end by 1 base; junction bases not matched to a gene: 8. The CDR3 spans 17 residues. Germline lookup yields CDR1 MGHRA and CDR2 YSYEKL. CDR3 coding DNA: TGCGCCAGCAGCCAAGTCCAAGGGACAGGGTTTTCCTACGAGCAGTACTTC. Its protein product is CASSQVQGTGFSYEQYF.

This clone has only one observation. The gene calls are TRBV6-5 and TRBJ2-7; D is ambiguous. V dropped 7 bases and J dropped 0 bases, with 10 bases sitting between them. The germline V gene has CDR1 MNHEY and CDR2 SVGAGI. This CDR3 has 13 amino acids. The CDR3 sequence: CASMSVPSYEQYF. Written as DNA, the CDR3 is TGTGCCAGCATGTCCGTCCCCTCCTACGAGCAGTACTTC.

The chain employs TRBV27 and TRBJ2-2; maybe TRBD1 (6 bases). CDR3 size: 14 residues. In germline, CDR1 is MNHEY, CDR2 SMNVEV (reference sequence). V was shortened by 1 base and J by 6 bases, with 9 bases between the two germline ends. For the CDR3, the DNA is TGTGCCAGCAGTTTATACAGGGACGCCGGGGAGCTGTTTTTT. Translated: CASSLYRDAGELFF.

This chain joins TRBV6-1 and TRBJ2-7; maybe TRBD1 (5 bases). This CDR3 spans 14 amino acids. The V gene lost 4 bases and the J gene lost 3 bases, with 13 bases spanning the gap. Germline-derived CDR1 and CDR2 are MNHNS and SASEGT. DNA of the CDR3: TGTGCCAGCAGTGGGGGATTGACAGACTACGAGCAGTACTTC. Its protein product is CASSGGLTDYEQYF.

The chain is built from TRBV6-6 and TRBJ1-2; 7 bases fit TRBD1. Unmatched junction bases numbered 1, after V lost 5 bases and J lost 4 bases. The CDR3 has 12 amino acids. Germline CDR1 and CDR2: MNHNY and SVGAGI (reference sequence). Here the CDR3 reads CASSQGVYGYTF. DNA of the CDR3: TGTGCCAGCAGTCAGGGGGTCTATGGCTACACCTTC.

Written as DNA, the CDR3 is TGTGCCAGCGGGGCTTCCTACGAGCAGTACTTC. Protein sequence: CASGASYEQYF. V and J are TRBV7-8 and TRBJ2-7, with a weak D call TRBD1 (5 bases). From germline, CDR1 is SGHVS and CDR2 FQNEAQ. V was shortened by 8 bases and J by 1 base, with 6 bases between the two germline ends. The CDR3 runs to 11 residues.

This chain connects TRBV6-5 to TRBJ1-1; D might be TRBD1 (5 bases). In germline, CDR1 is MNHEY, CDR2 SVGAGI. V lost 5 bases and J 4 bases, leaving 14 bases between the germline ends. The CDR3 has 14 amino acids. Written as DNA, the CDR3 is TGTGCCAGCAGTGCTTTCGGGGGGGGCACTGAAGCTTTCTTT. Translation gives CASSAFGGGTEAFF.

This clone came up a few times. The gene calls are TRBV9 and TRBJ1-1; 7 bases agree with TRBD1. Germline V gene sequence: CDR1 SGDLS, CDR2 YYNGEE. V gave up 4 bases and J gave up 3 bases; unmatched junction bases: 6. The CDR3 is 14 amino acids. The CDR3 DNA follows: TGTGCCAGCAGCAAACAACAGGGGTACACTGAAGCTTTCTTT. It codes for CASSKQQGYTEAFF.

The V call is TRBV10-3, the J call TRBJ1-3, with D possibly matching TRBD1 (6 bases). The length of the CDR3 is 13 residues. The V end lost 10 bases, the J end lost 0 bases, and 10 bases lay between the germline ends. The germline CDR1 and CDR2 sequences are ENHRY and SYGVKD. The DNA for the CDR3 is TGTGCCACTCGGACAGTCTCTGGAAACACCATATATTTT. Translating it yields CATRTVSGNTIYF.

This rearrangement joins TRBV4-3 to TRBJ2-2; no clear D gene. The CDR3 length is 16 residues. Trimming removed 0 bases at V and 1 base at J, with 9 bases between. Germline V lookup: CDR1 LGHNA, CDR2 YSLEER. Here the CDR3 reads CASSQEVAQNTGELFF. CDR3 DNA: TGCGCCAGCAGCCAAGAAGTAGCACAGAACACCGGGGAGCTGTTTTTT.

The chain is built from TRBV9 and TRBJ2-3; weak D call: TRBD2 (5 bases). The CDR3 sequence is 12 residues long. Trimming took 7 bases from V and 4 from J, leaving 10 bases between them. CDR1 is SGDLS and CDR2 is YYNGEE in the germline V gene. CDR3 loop: CASQSGADTQYF. CDR3 DNA sequence: TGTGCCAGCCAGAGCGGAGCAGATACGCAGTATTTT.

This rearrangement joins TRBV29-1 to TRBJ2-2, with 7 bases aligning to TRBD2. V lost 4 bases, J lost 6 bases, and 5 bases stayed unmatched. Germline CDR1 reads SQVTM; CDR2 reads ANQGSEA. CDR3 length: 13 amino acids. The CDR3 nucleotides read TGCAGCGTTGTCGGTGGGAGGGCCGGGGAGCTGTTTTTT. Amino acid sequence: CSVVGGRAGELFF.

The rearrangement joins TRBV7-9 to TRBJ1-1, with D maybe TRBD1 (6 bases). The V end lost 11 bases, the J end lost 8 bases, and 21 bases lay between the germline ends. The CDR3 has 13 amino acids. Germline CDR1 and CDR2: SEHNR and FQNEAQ (reference sequence). The CDR3 DNA is TGTGCCGGCCGAGGGACAAGGTCACAAGAAGCTTTCTTT. Translation gives CAGRGTRSQEAFF. The entire variable domain, with the rest obtained from reference TRBV7-9 and TRBJ1-1, is as follows: DTGVSQNPRHKITKRGQNVTFRCDPISEHNRLYWYRQTLGQGPEFLTYFQNEAQLEKSRLLSDRFSAERPKGSFSTLEIQRTEQGDSAMYLCAGRGTRSQEAFFGQGTRLTVV.

CDR3 residues: CASSQVTGLQETQYF. The CDR3 DNA reads TGCGCCAGCAGCCAAGTTACAGGTTTACAAGAGACCCAGTACTTC. V usage is TRBV4-1 and J usage is TRBJ2-5; D might be TRBD1 (5 bases). The V end was cut by 1 base, the J end by 2 bases, with 11 bases between. The length of the CDR3 is 15 residues. The germline CDR1 and CDR2 sequences are MGHRA and YSYEKL.

The rearrangement links TRBV19 to TRBJ2-7; 8 nucleotides align to TRBD1. This CDR3 is 16 amino acids long. The ends lost 7 bases at V and 2 bases at J; junction bases unmatched: 13. Germline CDR1 is LNHDA and CDR2 is SQIVND (reference sequence). CDR3 amino acids: CASTPMATGEPYEQYF. The CDR3 DNA sequence: TGTGCCAGTACTCCTATGGCGACAGGGGAACCCTACGAGCAGTACTTC.

The sample holds one count of this clone. The chain employs TRBV19 and TRBJ1-2; 7 nucleotides match TRBD1. The CDR3 extends over 15 amino acids. CDR1 and CDR2 (germline): LNHDA, SQIVND (reference sequence). Trimming cost V 1 base and J 2 bases; bases outside gene matches: 4. The CDR3: CASSIAATGNYGYTF. CDR3 DNA sequence: TGTGCCAGTAGTATAGCCGCGACAGGGAACTATGGCTACACCTTC.

The V gene is TRBV13, the J gene TRBJ1-2; D is ambiguous. CDR1 and CDR2 (germline): PRHDT, FYEKMQ (reference sequence). The V gene lost 5 bases and the J gene lost 5 bases, with 18 bases spanning the gap. CDR3 length: 15 amino acids. CDR3 amino acids: CASSPGQEVTYGYTF. For the CDR3, the DNA is TGTGCCAGCAGCCCTGGCCAGGAAGTTACATATGGCTACACCTTC.

The V gene is TRBV5-6, the J gene TRBJ2-5; TRBD2 might be the D (5 bases). The germline V gene has CDR1 SGHDT and CDR2 YYEEEE. The CDR3 contains 15 residues. With 3 bases removed from V and 2 bases from J, the gap between germline ends came to 14 bases. CDR3 protein: CASSSNPRGQETQYF. CDR3 sequence (DNA): TGTGCCAGCAGCTCGAACCCACGGGGACAAGAGACCCAGTACTTC.